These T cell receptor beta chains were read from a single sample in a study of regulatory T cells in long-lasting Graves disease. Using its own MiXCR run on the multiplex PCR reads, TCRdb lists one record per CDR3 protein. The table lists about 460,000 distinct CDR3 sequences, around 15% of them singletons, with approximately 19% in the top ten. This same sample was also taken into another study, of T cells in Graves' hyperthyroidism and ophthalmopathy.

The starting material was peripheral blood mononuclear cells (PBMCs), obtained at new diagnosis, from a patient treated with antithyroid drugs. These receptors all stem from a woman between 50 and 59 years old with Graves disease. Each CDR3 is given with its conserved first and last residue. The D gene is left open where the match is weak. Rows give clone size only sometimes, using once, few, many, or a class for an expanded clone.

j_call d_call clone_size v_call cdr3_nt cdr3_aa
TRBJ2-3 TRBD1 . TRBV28 TGTGCCAGCAGTCGGGCTGACAGGGTAGGGACAGATACGCAGTATTTT CASSRADRVGTDTQYF
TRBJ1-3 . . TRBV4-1 TGCGCCAGCAGCCAAATTAAGGTTGTTGATCTTGACACCATATATTTT CASSQIKVVDLDTIYF
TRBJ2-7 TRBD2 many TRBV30 TGTGCCTGGAGTATAGGGACTAGCGGGAGTAACGAGCAGTACTTC CAWSIGTSGSNEQYF
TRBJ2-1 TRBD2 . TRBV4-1 TGCGCCAGCAGGCCCGTAGCGGGAGGGAGGTTTGAGCAGTTCTTC CASRPVAGGRFEQFF
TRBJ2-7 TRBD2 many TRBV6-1 TGTGCCAGCGGAAGGGGGACTAGCGGGAGTTTTGAGCAGTACTTC CASGRGTSGSFEQYF
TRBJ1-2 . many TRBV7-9 TGTGCCAGCAGCTCGGGACTATATGGCTACACCTTC CASSSGLYGYTF
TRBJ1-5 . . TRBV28 TGTGCCAGCGGCCTCGGAGGGGCAGGGCTAAGCGTTAGCAATCAGCCCCAGCATTTT CASGLGGAGLSVSNQPQHF
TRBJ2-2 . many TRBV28 TGTGCCAGCAGTCTCCCCGCCGGGGAGCTGTTTTTT CASSLPAGELFF
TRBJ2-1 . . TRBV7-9 TGTGCCAGCAGCTTGCAGCGGGTTGAGCAGTTCTTC CASSLQRVEQFF
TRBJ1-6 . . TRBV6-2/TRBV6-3 TGTGCCACCCAAATCGGGGGGGCCCTCTCCTATAATTCACCCCTCCACTTT CATQIGGALSYNSPLHF
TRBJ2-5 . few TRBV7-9 TGTGCCAGCAACTTAGGTGTGGGGCGGTTCCAAGAGACCCAGTACTTC CASNLGVGRFQETQYF
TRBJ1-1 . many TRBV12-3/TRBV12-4 TGTGCCAGCAGCCCTACAGGGTTGGTTGAAGCTTTCTTT CASSPTGLVEAFF
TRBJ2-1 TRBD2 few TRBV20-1 TGCAGTGCTAGAGATAAGACTAGCGGGGATAGCTCCTACAATGAGCAGTTCTTC CSARDKTSGDSSYNEQFF